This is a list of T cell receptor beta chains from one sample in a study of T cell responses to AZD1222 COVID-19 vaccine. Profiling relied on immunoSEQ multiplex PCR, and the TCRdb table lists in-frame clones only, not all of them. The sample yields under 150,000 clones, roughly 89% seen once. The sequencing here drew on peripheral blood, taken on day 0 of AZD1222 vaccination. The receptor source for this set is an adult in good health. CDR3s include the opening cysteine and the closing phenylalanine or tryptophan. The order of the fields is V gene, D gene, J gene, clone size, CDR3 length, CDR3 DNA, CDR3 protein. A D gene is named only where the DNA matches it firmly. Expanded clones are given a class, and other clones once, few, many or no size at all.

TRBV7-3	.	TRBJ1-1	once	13	TGTGCCAGCAGACCCCAGGGCGGGGGTGAAGCTTTCTTT	CASRPQGGGEAFF
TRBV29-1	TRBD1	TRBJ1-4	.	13	TGCAGCGCCCGAGCCGGACAGGGATTAAAACTGTTTTTT	CSARAGQGLKLFF
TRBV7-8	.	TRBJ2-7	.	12	TGTGCCAGCAGCTTAGGGAGCTACGAGCAGTACTTC	CASSLGSYEQYF
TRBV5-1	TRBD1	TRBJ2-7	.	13	TGCGCCAGCAGCTTGGGACAGGGGGTCGAGCAGTACTTC	CASSLGQGVEQYF
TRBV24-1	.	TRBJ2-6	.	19	TGTGCCACCAGTGCTCAGGGACGACCGAAGAAGGCTGGGGCCAACGTCCTGACTTTC	CATSAQGRPKKAGANVLTF
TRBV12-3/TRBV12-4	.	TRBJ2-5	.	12	TGTGCCAGCAGTTTTTTTAGGACTCCCCAGTACTTC	CASSFFRTPQYF
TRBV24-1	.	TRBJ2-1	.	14	TGTGCCACCAGTGAGTCCGGGACTGCTAATGAGCAGTTCTTC	CATSESGTANEQFF
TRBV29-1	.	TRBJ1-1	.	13	TGCAGCGTTGAGGGACGGATGAACACTGAAGCTTTCTTT	CSVEGRMNTEAFF
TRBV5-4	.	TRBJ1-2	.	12	TGTGCCAGCAGCTCGGGACATAGTGGCTACACCTTC	CASSSGHSGYTF
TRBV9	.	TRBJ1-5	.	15	TGTGCCAGCAGCGCGCAGGGGAATAGCAATCAGCCCCAGCATTTT	CASSAQGNSNQPQHF
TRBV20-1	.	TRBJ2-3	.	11	TGCAGTGCTAGTTGGACAGATACGCAGTATTTT	CSASWTDTQYF
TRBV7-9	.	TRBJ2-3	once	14	TGTGCCAGCAGCCCCCTGGTCTACACAGATACGCAGTATTTT	CASSPLVYTDTQYF
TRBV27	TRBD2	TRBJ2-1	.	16	TGTGCCAGCAGTTTATGGGGCGGGAGGGGATACAATGAGCAGTTCTTC	CASSLWGGRGYNEQFF
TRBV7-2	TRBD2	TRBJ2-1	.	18	TGTGCCAGCAGCTTAGGACGGACTAGCGGGAGGGCCCTCAATGAGCAGTTCTTC	CASSLGRTSGRALNEQFF
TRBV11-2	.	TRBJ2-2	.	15	TGTGCCAGCAGCCTAGGGCGCGCCAACACCGGGGAGCTGTTTTTT	CASSLGRANTGELFF
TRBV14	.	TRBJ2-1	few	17	TGTGCCAGCAGCCATTACAGGGTTCCCTCGCCCTACAATGAGCAGTTCTTC	CASSHYRVPSPYNEQFF
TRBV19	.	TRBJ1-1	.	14	TGTGCCAGTAGGAGGGGTGACAGGAACACTGAAGCTTTCTTT	CASRRGDRNTEAFF
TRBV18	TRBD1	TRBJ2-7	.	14	TGTGCCAGCTCACGAGGACAGGGACACTACGAGCAGTACTTC	CASSRGQGHYEQYF
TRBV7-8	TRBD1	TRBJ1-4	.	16	TGTGCCAGCAGCTTAGGGTCGATTCAGGGGGGCGAAAAACTGTTTTTT	CASSLGSIQGGEKLFF
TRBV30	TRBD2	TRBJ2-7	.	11	TGTGCCTGGAGTGGACTAGCGGGGCAGTACTTC	CAWSGLAGQYF
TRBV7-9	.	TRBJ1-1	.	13	TGTGCCAGCATGCCTGGGGGGGTTCCTGAAGCTTTCTTT	CASMPGGVPEAFF
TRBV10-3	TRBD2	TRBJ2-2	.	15	TGTGCCATCACCCCGGGACTATTGAACACCGGGGAGCTGTTTTTT	CAITPGLLNTGELFF
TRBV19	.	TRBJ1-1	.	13	TGTGCCAGTAGTATCATCTCAGTAGCTGAAGCTTTCTTT	CASSIISVAEAFF
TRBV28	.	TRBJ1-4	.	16	TGTGCCAGCAGGCCAAGGACAGTCGGATTTGTTGAAAAACTGTTTTTT	CASRPRTVGFVEKLFF
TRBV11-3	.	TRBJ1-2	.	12	TGTGCCAGCACAAAAAACGGAGGTGGCTACACCTTC	CASTKNGGGYTF
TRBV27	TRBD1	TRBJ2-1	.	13	TGTGCCAGCAGCCGACAGGGCAACAATGAGCAGTTCTTC	CASSRQGNNEQFF
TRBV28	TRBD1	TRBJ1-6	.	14	TGTGCCAGCAGTCCCGACAGGGAGGATTCACCCCTCCACTTT	CASSPDREDSPLHF
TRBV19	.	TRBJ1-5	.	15	TGTGCCAGTAGTATAGTAGGACTGAGCAATCAGCCCCAGCATTTT	CASSIVGLSNQPQHF
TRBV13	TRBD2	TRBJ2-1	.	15	TGTGCCAGCAGCTTCGGACTAGCGGGAGTGAATGAGCAGTTCTTC	CASSFGLAGVNEQFF
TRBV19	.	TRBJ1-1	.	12	TGTGCCAGTAGTCCACGGGTAACTGAAGCTTTCTTT	CASSPRVTEAFF
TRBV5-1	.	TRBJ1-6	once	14	TGCGCCAGCAGCATCCAGGGACCGGGTTCACCCCTCCACTTT	CASSIQGPGSPLHF
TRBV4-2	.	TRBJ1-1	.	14	TGTGCCAGCAGCCTTACCCATACGGGGGCCGAAGCTTTCTTT	CASSLTHTGAEAFF
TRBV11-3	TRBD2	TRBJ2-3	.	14	TGTGCCAGCAGCTCAACGGGAGGGCCCGCTACGCAGTATTTT	CASSSTGGPATQYF
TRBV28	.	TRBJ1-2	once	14	TGTGCCAGCAGTTCCCTCCCAGGGGCCTATGGCTACACCTTC	CASSSLPGAYGYTF